A single sample gave rise to the 10 T cell receptor beta chains below, sequenced in a study of cytomegalovirus exposure and HLA in healthy donors. PCR employed 60 Vbeta and 13 Jbeta primers. Assay used: immunoSEQ multiplex PCR; TCRdb lists only in-frame clones, some missing. The sample lists about 110,000 clones; 71% were seen once. Material: PBMCs. These TCRs come from a female donor in good health and CMV-seronegative.

The V call is TRBV5-1, the J call TRBJ2-4; 7 bases are shared with TRBD1. V shed 4 bases and J 4 bases; nucleotides not matched to a gene: 11. This CDR3 is built from 16 residues. CDR1 SGHRS and CDR2 YFSETQ come from the germline V gene. The CDR3 is CASSLVFRDRKNIQYF. The CDR3 nucleotides are TGCGCCAGCAGCCTGGTTTTCCGGGACAGAAAAAACATTCAGTACTTC. Using reference TRBV5-1 and TRBJ2-4 for the parts outside the CDR3, the full variable domain is KAGVTQTPRYLIKTRGQQVTLSCSPISGHRSVSWYQQTPGQGLQFLFEYFSETQRNKGNFPGRFSGRQFSNSRSEMNVSTLELGDSALYLCASSLVFRDRKNIQYFGAGTRLSVL.

The CDR3 DNA follows: TGTGCCAGCAGTTACGGGTCAGGGGGAAGCACAGATACGCAGTATTTT. It yields the protein CASSYGSGGSTDTQYF. The chain couples TRBV6-5 to TRBJ2-3, with 7 positions matching TRBD1. This CDR3 comprises 16 residues. The V and J ends lost 2 bases and 0 bases, in that order; junction bases with no gene match: 5. CDR1 is MNHEY, CDR2 SVGAGI, per germline.

The V gene is TRBV19, the J gene TRBJ1-4, with D perhaps TRBD1 (6 bases). Trimming left V 6 bases short and J 3 bases short, with 14 bases between. Germline V lookup: CDR1 LNHDA, CDR2 SQIVND (reference sequence). This CDR3 is 15 amino acids long. The CDR3 region is CASSRGLSANEKLFF. Here the CDR3 DNA reads TGTGCCAGTAGCAGGGGTCTCTCAGCTAATGAAAAACTGTTTTTT.

Turning to this clone: Mismatch with germline at one junction end may stem from a read error. Additional DNA sequences in this sample encode the identical CDR3. The V and J genes are TRBV30 and TRBJ1-2, with D perhaps TRBD1 (6 bases). Germline lookup yields CDR1 GTSNPN and CDR2 SVGIG (reference sequence). The length of the CDR3 is 11 residues. CDR3 sequence (DNA): TGTGCCTGTATTAGGGGGTTTGGCTACACCTTT. Amino acid sequence: CACIRGFGYTF.

This sequence joins TRBV30 and TRBJ2-3; 7 nucleotides match TRBD2. CDR3 size: 13 residues. J lost 4 bases, V lost 0 bases, and 1 base had no gene match. The germline V gene encodes CDR1 GTSNPN and CDR2 SVGIG (reference sequence). Here the CDR3 DNA reads TGTGCCTGGAGTGTTCGGGAGGCAGATACGCAGTATTTT. Translation: CAWSVREADTQYF.

The chain uses TRBV5-1 and TRBJ1-2; the D is unclear. The germline V gene encodes CDR1 SGHRS and CDR2 YFSETQ. Trimming took off 2 bases at V and 4 bases at J, with 12 bases between the two ends. CDR3 length: 14 amino acids. As DNA, the CDR3 is TGCGCCAGCAGCTTAGGAGGGAGAGGCTATGGCTACACCTTC. It codes for CASSLGGRGYGYTF.

The sample holds a few counts of this clone. The chain uses TRBV18 and TRBJ2-2, with 8 bases fitting TRBD1. CDR3 length: 17 residues. V was pared by 1 base and J by 0 bases, with 4 bases of the junction left unmatched. Germline CDR1 reads KGHSH; CDR2 reads LQKENI. CDR3 nucleotides: TGTGCCAGCTCACCACGCGACAGGGGAGCGAACACCGGGGAGCTGTTTTTT. This translates into CASSPRDRGANTGELFF. Full variable domain (missing parts from reference TRBV18 and TRBJ2-2): NAGVMQNPRHLVRRRGQEARLRCSPMKGHSHVYWYRQLPEEGLKFMVYLQKENIIDESGMPKERFSAEFPKEGPSILRIQQVVRGDSAAYFCASSPRDRGANTGELFFGEGSRLTVL.

The chain joins TRBV30 to TRBJ1-5; perhaps TRBD1 as D (5 bases). Between the trimmed V and J ends, which lost 2 bases and 5 bases, there was a span of 13 bases. The CDR3 runs 14 residues. In germline, CDR1 is GTSNPN, CDR2 SVGIG (reference sequence). The CDR3 here is CAWSPVQVYQPQHF. The CDR3 region has the DNA TGTGCCTGGAGTCCAGTACAGGTTTATCAGCCCCAGCATTTT. The whole variable domain, filled in from reference TRBV30 and TRBJ1-5, reads SQTIHQWPATLVQPVGSPLSLECTVEGTSNPNLYWYRQAAGRGLQLLFYSVGIGQISSEVPQNLSASRPQDRQFILSSKKLLLSDSGFYLCAWSPVQVYQPQHFGDGTRLSIL.

V gene TRBV4-1 combines with J gene TRBJ2-1; D is possibly TRBD2 (6 bases). Trimming cost V 0 bases and J 2 bases, with 8 bases left between them. The CDR3 has 15 residues. CDR1 and CDR2 (germline): MGHRA, YSYEKL. CDR3 sequence (DNA): TGCGCCAGCAGCCAAGAGGCTAGCGCCTACAATGAGCAGTTCTTC. Amino acid sequence: CASSQEASAYNEQFF.

This clone showed up just once. The chain is built from TRBV7-2 and TRBJ1-1; tentatively, D is TRBD1 (5 bases). The germline CDR1 and CDR2 sequences are SGHTA and FQGNSA. V lost 5 bases and J lost 0, with 10 bases in between. CDR3 length equals 14 residues. CDR3 amino acids: CASSRRDLNTEAFF. The CDR3 DNA is TGTGCCAGCAGCCGCAGGGATTTGAACACTGAAGCTTTCTTT.